This TCR beta chain originates from a study of human T cells and chemical hapten exposure. The study's findings and limits: Each of the donors had alopecia, so their immune responses may not resemble those of healthy people.

From the RACE reads, TCRdb called clonotypes with MiXCR, one entry per CDR3 protein. The sample consists of hundreds of thousands of distinct CDR3 sequences, nearly 6.5% of them appearing once. The germline V gene encodes CDR1 MNHEY and CDR2 SMNVEV (reference sequence). This CDR3 is 17 amino acids long. V was shortened by 5 bases and J by 3 bases, with 22 bases between the two germline ends. This clonotype was detected ten times or more. Its target is not known. Indicated time point: patch test 2, 6 weeks after DPC sensitization. As to treatment: therapeutic diphenylcyclopropenone sensitization with weekly scalp DPC.

This receptor was identified in a woman aged 18-29 years with alopecia areata. Some clones in this sample may be carry-over from other donors' samples. The chain joins TRBV27 to TRBJ1-2; a weak D match, TRBD1 (6 bases). The sequenced sample was whole blood, obtained in connection with sensitization to the hapten diphenylcyclopropenone (DPC). The CDR3 is CASSLYRQGSRHYGYTF. The CDR3 coding sequence is TGTGCCAGCAGTCTCTACAGGCAGGGGAGTCGACACTATGGCTACACCTTC.